The 12 T cell receptor beta chains in this list originate from one sample, sequenced in a study of blood T cell repertoires in COVID-19. Sequencing was performed with immunoSEQ multiplex PCR; in TCRdb, only in-frame clones are kept and a portion is missing. The table records under 500,000 clones, roughly nine tenths of them present only once. What was sequenced was PBMCs or T cells enriched from blood (not recorded which). The receptors here all came from a man aged 30 to 39 who had recovered from COVID-19.

This clone came up a few times. The chain links TRBV19 to TRBJ1-4; D is unresolved. Germline lookup yields CDR1 LNHDA and CDR2 SQIVND (reference sequence). The CDR3 has 16 residues. Trimming pared 3 bases from V and 3 bases from J, leaving 14 bases between. The CDR3 loop is CASSIFSVGPNEKLFF. CDR3 DNA: TGTGCCAGTAGTATCTTTTCGGTGGGCCCTAATGAAAAACTGTTTTTT.

The DNA for the CDR3 is TGTGCCAGCAGTTTCCAGGGGGATCAGCCCCAGCATTTT. Its protein is CASSFQGDQPQHF. The chain recombines TRBV28 with TRBJ1-5; 7 bases align to TRBD1. J gave up 5 bases and V 3 bases, and 1 base lay outside the gene matches. The CDR3 is made up of 13 amino acids. From germline, CDR1 is MDHEN and CDR2 SYDVKM.

A single count supports this clone. The J gene is TRBJ1-5, the V gene TRBV6-5, with TRBD1 matching over 9 bases. V shed 6 bases and J 7 bases; nucleotides not matched to a gene: 10. This CDR3 has 15 residues. The germline CDR1 and CDR2 sequences are MNHEY and SVGAGI. The DNA for the CDR3 is TGTGCCAGCAGAATCGACGGGACAGGGAGCCAGCCCCAGCATTTT. Amino acid sequence: CASRIDGTGSQPQHF.

This chain joins TRBV18 and TRBJ1-1; D gene unclear. In germline, CDR1 is KGHSH, CDR2 LQKENI. CDR3 size: 13 residues. The V gene lost 3 bases and the J gene lost 1 base, with 6 bases spanning the gap. The CDR3 sequence: CASSPGTNTEAFF. The CDR3 nucleotides are TGTGCCAGCTCACCGGGCACGAACACTGAAGCTTTCTTT.

This chain uses TRBV6-5 with TRBJ1-2; D not certain. V was pared by 6 bases and J by 5 bases, with 7 bases between. CDR1 is MNHEY, CDR2 SVGAGI, per germline. CDR3 size: 11 residues. The CDR3 is CASSRGYGYTF. The DNA of the CDR3 is TGTGCCAGCAGCCGAGGATATGGCTACACCTTC.

The J gene is TRBJ2-6, the V gene TRBV19; no clear D gene. This CDR3 has 13 amino acids. Trimming cost V 4 bases and J 2 bases, with 3 bases left between them. CDR1 is LNHDA and CDR2 is SQIVND in the germline V gene (reference sequence). For the CDR3, the DNA is TGTGCCAGTAGTACAACTGGGGCCAACGTCCTGACTTTC. Its protein is CASSTTGANVLTF.

The chain carries TRBV12-5 and TRBJ2-3; 9 positions agree with TRBD2. Germline-derived CDR1 and CDR2 are LGHNT and FRNRAP. The CDR3 sequence is 14 residues long. V shed 7 bases and J 3 bases; nucleotides not matched to a gene: 5. CDR3 nucleotides: TGTGCTAGTGCTTATAGCGGGAGAACAGATACGCAGTATTTT. It encodes CASAYSGRTDTQYF. The variable domain in full, with the rest retrieved from reference TRBV12-5 and TRBJ2-3, is DARVTQTPRHKVTEMGQEVTMRCQPILGHNTVFWYRQTMMQGLELLAYFRNRAPLDDSGMPKDRFSAEMPDATLATLKIQPSEPRDSAVYFCASAYSGRTDTQYFGPGTRLTVL.

This clone has just one count. The V and J genes are TRBV6-5 and TRBJ1-1, with 7 nucleotides matching TRBD1. This CDR3 is built from 12 residues. The germline V gene has CDR1 MNHEY and CDR2 SVGAGI. Trimming cost V 4 bases and J 10 bases; bases outside gene matches: 6. The CDR3: CASSSTSGGAFF. The CDR3 DNA reads as TGTGCCAGCAGTTCGACTTCAGGGGGAGCTTTCTTT.

The J gene is TRBJ1-1, the V gene TRBV7-3, with D possibly TRBD1 on 5 matching bases. CDR1 SGHTA and CDR2 FQGTGA come from the germline V gene. This CDR3 has 14 residues. Trimming took off 6 bases at V and 4 bases at J, with 15 bases between the two ends. In DNA form, the CDR3 reads TGTGCCAGCAGAGAAGTCGGGGGAGCCACTGAAGCTTTCTTT. Protein product: CASREVGGATEAFF.

The rearrangement links TRBV5-1 to TRBJ1-4, with D unresolved. The CDR3 contains 16 residues. V was shortened by 0 bases and J by 7 bases, with 16 bases between the two germline ends. Germline V gives CDR1 SGHRS, CDR2 YFSETQ. Here the CDR3 DNA reads TGCGCCAGCAGCTTGGCCTCCGGGGTAGTTTCTGAAAAACTGTTTTTT. This translates into CASSLASGVVSEKLFF.

The rearrangement uses TRBV7-9 and TRBJ1-1; the match to TRBD1 covers 11 bases. Trimming at V came to 4 bases and at J to 4 bases, leaving 5 bases not matched to a gene. The germline CDR1 and CDR2 sequences are SEHNR and FQNEAQ (reference sequence). This CDR3 region has 15 residues. CDR3 amino acids: CASSWPGQGGTEAFF. CDR3 sequence (DNA): TGTGCCAGCAGCTGGCCGGGACAGGGGGGCACTGAAGCTTTCTTT.

This rearrangement joins TRBV7-9 to TRBJ1-4, with D perhaps matching TRBD1 (6 bases). The CDR3 has 15 residues. CDR1 is SEHNR, CDR2 FQNEAQ, per germline (reference sequence). Trimming cost V 4 bases and J 5 bases, with 14 bases left between them. CDR3: CASSWRGDTNEKLFF. The CDR3 DNA sequence: TGTGCCAGCAGCTGGCGGGGGGACACGAATGAAAAACTGTTTTTT. Supplemented by reference TRBV7-9 and TRBJ1-4, the full variable domain reads DTGVSQNPRHKITKRGQNVTFRCDPISEHNRLYWYRQTLGQGPEFLTYFQNEAQLEKSRLLSDRFSAERPKGSFSTLEIQRTEQGDSAMYLCASSWRGDTNEKLFFGSGTQLSVL.